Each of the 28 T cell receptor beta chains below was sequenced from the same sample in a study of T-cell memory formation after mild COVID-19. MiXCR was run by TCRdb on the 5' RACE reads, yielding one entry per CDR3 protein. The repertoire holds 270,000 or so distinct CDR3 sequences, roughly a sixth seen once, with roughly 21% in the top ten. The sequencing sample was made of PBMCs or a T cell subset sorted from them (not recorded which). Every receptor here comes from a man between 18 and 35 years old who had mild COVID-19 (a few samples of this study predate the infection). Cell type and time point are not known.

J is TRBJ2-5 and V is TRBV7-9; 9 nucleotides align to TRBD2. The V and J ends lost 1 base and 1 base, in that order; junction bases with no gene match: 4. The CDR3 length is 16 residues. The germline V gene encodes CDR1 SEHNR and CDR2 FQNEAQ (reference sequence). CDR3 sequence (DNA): TGTGCCAGCAGCTTAGGAGGTAGCGGGGGCCAAGAGACCCAGTACTTC. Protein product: CASSLGGSGGQETQYF. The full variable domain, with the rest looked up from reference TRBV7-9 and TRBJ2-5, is DTGVSQNPRHKITKRGQNVTFRCDPISEHNRLYWYRQTLGQGPEFLTYFQNEAQLEKSRLLSDRFSAERPKGSFSTLEIQRTEQGDSAMYLCASSLGGSGGQETQYFGPGTRLLVL.

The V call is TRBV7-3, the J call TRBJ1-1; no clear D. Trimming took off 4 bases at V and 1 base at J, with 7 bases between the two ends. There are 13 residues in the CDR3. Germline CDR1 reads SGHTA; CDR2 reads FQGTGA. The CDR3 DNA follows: TGTGCCAGCAGCTCACATAGGAACACTGAAGCTTTCTTT. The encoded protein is CASSSHRNTEAFF.

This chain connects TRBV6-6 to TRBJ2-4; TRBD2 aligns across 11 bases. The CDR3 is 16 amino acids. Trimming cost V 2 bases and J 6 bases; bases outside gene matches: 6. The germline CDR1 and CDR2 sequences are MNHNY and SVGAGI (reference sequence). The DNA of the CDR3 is TGTGCCAGCAGTTACCCCTTAGCGGGGGGGGGAAACATTCAGTACTTC. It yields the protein CASSYPLAGGGNIQYF.

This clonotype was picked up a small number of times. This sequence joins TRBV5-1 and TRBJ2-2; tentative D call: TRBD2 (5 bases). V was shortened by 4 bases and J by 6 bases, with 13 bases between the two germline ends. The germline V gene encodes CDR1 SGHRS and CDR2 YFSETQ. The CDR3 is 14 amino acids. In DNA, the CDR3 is TGCGCCAGCAGCCCAGGACTCGGTCCCGGGGAGCTGTTTTTT. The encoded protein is CASSPGLGPGELFF.

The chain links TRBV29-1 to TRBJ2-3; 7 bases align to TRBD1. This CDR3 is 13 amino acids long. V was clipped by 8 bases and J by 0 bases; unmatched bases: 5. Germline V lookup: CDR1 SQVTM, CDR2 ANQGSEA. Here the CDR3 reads CSFGQASTDTQYF. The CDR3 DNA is TGCAGCTTCGGACAGGCCAGCACAGATACGCAGTATTTT.

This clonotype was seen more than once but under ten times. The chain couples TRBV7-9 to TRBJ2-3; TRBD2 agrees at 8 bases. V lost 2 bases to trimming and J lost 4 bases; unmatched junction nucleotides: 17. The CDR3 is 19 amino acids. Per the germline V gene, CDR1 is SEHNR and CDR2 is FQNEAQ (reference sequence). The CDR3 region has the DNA TGTGCCAGCAGCTTACTCAAAGCCATAGCGGGGAGTGGAGCAGATACGCAGTATTTT. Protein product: CASSLLKAIAGSGADTQYF.

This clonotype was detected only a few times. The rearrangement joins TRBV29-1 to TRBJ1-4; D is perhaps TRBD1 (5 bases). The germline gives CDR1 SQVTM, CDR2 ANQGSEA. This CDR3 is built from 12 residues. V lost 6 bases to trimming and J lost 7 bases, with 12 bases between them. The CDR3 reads CSVGAGSEKLFF. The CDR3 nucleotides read TGCAGCGTAGGGGCCGGGAGTGAAAAACTGTTTTTT.

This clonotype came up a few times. The CDR3 loop reads CSARPGHDYGYTF. The CDR3 region has the DNA TGCAGTGCTAGACCGGGACACGACTATGGCTACACCTTC. The rearrangement links TRBV20-1 to TRBJ1-2; possible D gene TRBD1, 6 bases. The CDR3 has 13 amino acids. Germline V gene data show CDR1 as DFQATT and CDR2 as SNEGSKA (reference sequence). With 2 bases removed from V and 3 bases from J, the gap between germline ends came to 10 bases.

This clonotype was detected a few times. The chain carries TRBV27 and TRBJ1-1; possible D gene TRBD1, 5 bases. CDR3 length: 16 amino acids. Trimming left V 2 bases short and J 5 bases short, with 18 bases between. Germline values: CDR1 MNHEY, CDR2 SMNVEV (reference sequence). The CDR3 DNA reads TGTGCCAGCAGTTTAAGACCAGGACCTGGGGGTACTGAAGCTTTCTTT. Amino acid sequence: CASSLRPGPGGTEAFF.

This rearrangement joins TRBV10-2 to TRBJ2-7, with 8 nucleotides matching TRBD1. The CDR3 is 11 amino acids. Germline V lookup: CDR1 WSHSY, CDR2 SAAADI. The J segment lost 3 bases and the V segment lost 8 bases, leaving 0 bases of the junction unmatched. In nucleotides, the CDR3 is TGCGCCAGCGGACAGGGCTACGAGCAGTACTTC. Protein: CASGQGYEQYF.

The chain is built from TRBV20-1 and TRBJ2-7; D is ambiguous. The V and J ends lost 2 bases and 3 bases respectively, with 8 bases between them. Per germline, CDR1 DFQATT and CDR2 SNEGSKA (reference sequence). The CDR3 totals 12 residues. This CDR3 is CSARLSLYEQYV. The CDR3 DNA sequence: TGCAGTGCTAGATTATCCCTCTACGAGCAGTACGTC.

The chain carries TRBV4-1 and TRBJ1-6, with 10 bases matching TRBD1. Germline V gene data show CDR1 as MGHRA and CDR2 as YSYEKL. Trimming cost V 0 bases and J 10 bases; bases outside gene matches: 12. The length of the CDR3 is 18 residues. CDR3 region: CASSQDLGGQGENSPLHF. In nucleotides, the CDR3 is TGCGCCAGCAGCCAAGATCTAGGTGGACAGGGGGAAAACTCACCCCTCCACTTT.

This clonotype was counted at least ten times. The CDR3 here is CASSLTRDYLYDTQYF. The CDR3 DNA follows: TGTGCCAGCAGCCTGACCCGGGACTACCTTTACGATACGCAGTATTTT. The chain couples TRBV5-5 to TRBJ2-3; 7 bases fit TRBD2. The germline CDR1 and CDR2 sequences are SGHKS and YYEKEE (reference sequence). V gave up 4 bases and J gave up 6 bases; unmatched junction bases: 14. CDR3 length equals 16 residues.

For the CDR3, the DNA is TGTGCCAGTAATGGAGGGCCATATCAGCCCCAGCATTTT. It yields the protein CASNGGPYQPQHF. V is TRBV19 and J is TRBJ1-5; D is ambiguous. CDR1 and CDR2 from the germline V gene are LNHDA and SQIVND (reference sequence). Trimming left V 7 bases short and J 5 bases short, with 12 bases between. The CDR3 totals 13 residues.

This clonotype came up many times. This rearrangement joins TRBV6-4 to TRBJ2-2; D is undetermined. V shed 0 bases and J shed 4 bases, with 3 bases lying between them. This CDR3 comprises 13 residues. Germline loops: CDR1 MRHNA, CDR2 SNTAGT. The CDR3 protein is CASSDSSTGELFF. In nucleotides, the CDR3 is TGTGCCAGCAGTGACTCTAGCACCGGGGAGCTGTTTTTT.

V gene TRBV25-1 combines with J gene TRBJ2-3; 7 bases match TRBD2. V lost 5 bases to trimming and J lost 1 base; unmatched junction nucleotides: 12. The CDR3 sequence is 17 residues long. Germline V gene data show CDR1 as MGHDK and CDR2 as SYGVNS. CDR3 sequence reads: CASSRGGTAGGTDTQYF. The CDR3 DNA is TGTGCCAGCAGTCGAGGAGGTACGGCGGGGGGCACAGATACGCAGTATTTT. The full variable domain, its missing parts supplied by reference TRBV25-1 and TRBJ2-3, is EADIYQTPRYLVIGTGKKITLECSQTMGHDKMYWYQQDPGMELHLIHYSYGVNSTEKGDLSSESTVSRIRTEHFPLTLESARPSHTSQYLCASSRGGTAGGTDTQYFGPGTRLTVL.

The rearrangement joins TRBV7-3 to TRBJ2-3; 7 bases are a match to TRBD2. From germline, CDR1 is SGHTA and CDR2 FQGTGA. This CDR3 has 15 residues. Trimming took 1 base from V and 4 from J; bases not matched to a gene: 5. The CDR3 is CASSLMSGVADTQYF. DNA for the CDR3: TGTGCCAGCAGCTTAATGAGCGGGGTCGCAGATACGCAGTATTTT.

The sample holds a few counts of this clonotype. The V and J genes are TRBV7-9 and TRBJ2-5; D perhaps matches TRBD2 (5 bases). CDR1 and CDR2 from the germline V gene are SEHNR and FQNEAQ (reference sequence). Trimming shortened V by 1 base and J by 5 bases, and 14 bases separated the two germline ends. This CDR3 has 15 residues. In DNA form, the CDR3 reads TGTGCCAGCAGCTTAGACCGGGATGGTTTTGAGACCCAGTACTTC. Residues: CASSLDRDGFETQYF.

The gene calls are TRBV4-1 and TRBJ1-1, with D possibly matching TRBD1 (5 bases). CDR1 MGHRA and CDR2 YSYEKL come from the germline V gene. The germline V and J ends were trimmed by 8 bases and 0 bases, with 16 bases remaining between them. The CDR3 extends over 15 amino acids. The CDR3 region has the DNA TGCGCCAGCGGCCCCCTATGGGGCCTGAACACTGAAGCTTTCTTT. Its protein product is CASGPLWGLNTEAFF.

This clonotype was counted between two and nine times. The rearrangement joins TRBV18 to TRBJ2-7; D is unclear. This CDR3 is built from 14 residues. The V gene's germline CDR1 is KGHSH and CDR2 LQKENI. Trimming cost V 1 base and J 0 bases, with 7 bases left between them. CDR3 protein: CASSPRGNSYEQYF. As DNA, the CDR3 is TGTGCCAGCTCACCACGGGGAAACTCCTACGAGCAGTACTTC.

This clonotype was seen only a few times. The CDR3 DNA reads TGTGCCAGCAGCCTACTAGCGGGGGGGCTTTATGAGCAGTTCTTC. Protein product: CASSLLAGGLYEQFF. This chain connects TRBV6-5 to TRBJ2-1; 13 positions agree with TRBD2. V lost 6 bases and J lost 8; bases outside the gene matches: 7. The CDR3 covers 15 residues. Germline V CDR1 and CDR2: MNHEY, SVGAGI.

CDR3 region: CASSFPTANYGYTF. CDR3 nucleotide sequence: TGTGCCAGCAGTTTTCCAACAGCTAACTATGGCTACACCTTC. This chain connects TRBV28 to TRBJ1-2, with D unresolved. The CDR3 has 14 residues. Germline lookup yields CDR1 MDHEN and CDR2 SYDVKM. V gave up 3 bases and J gave up 0 bases, with 8 bases separating them.

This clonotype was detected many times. CDR3 sequence (DNA): TGTGCCAGCAGGGGTAGCGGGAAGGATGAGCAGTTCTTC. Amino acid sequence: CASRGSGKDEQFF. This rearrangement joins TRBV7-9 to TRBJ2-1; 8 bases are a match to TRBD2. With V trimmed by 6 bases and J by 8 bases, 6 bases remained unmatched. This CDR3 region has 13 residues. Germline loops: CDR1 SEHNR, CDR2 FQNEAQ (reference sequence).

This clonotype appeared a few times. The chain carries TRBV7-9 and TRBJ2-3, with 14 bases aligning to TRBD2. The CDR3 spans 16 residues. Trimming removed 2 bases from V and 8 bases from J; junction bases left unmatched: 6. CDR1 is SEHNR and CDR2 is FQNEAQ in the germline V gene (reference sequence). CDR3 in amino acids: CASSLPTSGGAGTQYF. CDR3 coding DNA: TGTGCCAGCAGCTTACCGACTAGCGGGGGGGCCGGTACGCAGTATTTT. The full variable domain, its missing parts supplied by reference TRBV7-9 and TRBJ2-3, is DTGVSQNPRHKITKRGQNVTFRCDPISEHNRLYWYRQTLGQGPEFLTYFQNEAQLEKSRLLSDRFSAERPKGSFSTLEIQRTEQGDSAMYLCASSLPTSGGAGTQYFGPGTRLTVL.

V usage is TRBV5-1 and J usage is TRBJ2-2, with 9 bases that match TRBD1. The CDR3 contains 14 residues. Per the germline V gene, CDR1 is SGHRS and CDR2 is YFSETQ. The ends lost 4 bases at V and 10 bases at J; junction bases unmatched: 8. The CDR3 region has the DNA TGCGCCAGCAGCCCGGGACAGGGTGTCGTGGAGCTGTTTTTT. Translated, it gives CASSPGQGVVELFF. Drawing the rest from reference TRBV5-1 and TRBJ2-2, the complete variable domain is KAGVTQTPRYLIKTRGQQVTLSCSPISGHRSVSWYQQTPGQGLQFLFEYFSETQRNKGNFPGRFSGRQFSNSRSEMNVSTLELGDSALYLCASSPGQGVVELFFGEGSRLTVL.

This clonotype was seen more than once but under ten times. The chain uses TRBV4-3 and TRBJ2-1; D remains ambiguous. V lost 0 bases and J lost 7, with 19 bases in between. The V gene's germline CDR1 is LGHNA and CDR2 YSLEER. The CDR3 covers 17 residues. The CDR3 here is CASSQDSVATLRNEQFF. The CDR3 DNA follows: TGCGCCAGCAGCCAAGATTCCGTGGCTACCCTGCGGAATGAGCAGTTCTTC.

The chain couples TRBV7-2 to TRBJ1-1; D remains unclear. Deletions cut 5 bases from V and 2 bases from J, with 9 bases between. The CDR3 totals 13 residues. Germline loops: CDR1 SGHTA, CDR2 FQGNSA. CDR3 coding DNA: TGTGCCAGCAGCACCAGGAGAAACACTGAAGCTTTCTTT. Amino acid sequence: CASSTRRNTEAFF.

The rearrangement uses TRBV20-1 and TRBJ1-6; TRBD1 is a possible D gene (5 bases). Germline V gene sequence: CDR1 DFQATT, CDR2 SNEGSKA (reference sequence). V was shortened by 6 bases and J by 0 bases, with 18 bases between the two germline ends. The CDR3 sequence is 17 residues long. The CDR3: CSAKNRDWSSYNSPLHF. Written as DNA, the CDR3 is TGCAGTGCGAAAAATCGGGACTGGAGCTCCTATAATTCACCCCTCCACTTT.